This TCR beta chain was identified during a study of Ad26.COV2.S vaccination and SARS-CoV-2 variants. Treatment in this sample: some 19 received Ad26.COV2.S at low or high dose, single or two shots; several received placebo; per-sample allocation not given. The investigators took samples on day 63 after the first vaccine or placebo injection. Method: immunoSEQ multiplex PCR; TCRdb's copy keeps in-frame clones and lacks some. The sample lists 200,000 to 250,000 clones; approximately 90% were seen once. V was clipped by 0 bases and J by 2 bases; unmatched bases: 1. Germline lookup yields CDR1 GTSNPN and CDR2 SVGIG (reference sequence). The CDR3 contains 15 residues.

This sample comprised peripheral blood, obtained in a trial of Ad26.COV2.S vaccine versus placebo. The chain is built from TRBV30 and TRBJ1-4, with 9 positions matching TRBD1. The receptor was derived from a person aged 18 to 59 who received the Ad26.COV2.S COVID-19 vaccine or a placebo. The CDR3 DNA is TGTGCCTGGAGTGTGGGGACAGGGACTAATGAAAAACTGTTTTTT. Protein sequence: CAWSVGTGTNEKLFF.